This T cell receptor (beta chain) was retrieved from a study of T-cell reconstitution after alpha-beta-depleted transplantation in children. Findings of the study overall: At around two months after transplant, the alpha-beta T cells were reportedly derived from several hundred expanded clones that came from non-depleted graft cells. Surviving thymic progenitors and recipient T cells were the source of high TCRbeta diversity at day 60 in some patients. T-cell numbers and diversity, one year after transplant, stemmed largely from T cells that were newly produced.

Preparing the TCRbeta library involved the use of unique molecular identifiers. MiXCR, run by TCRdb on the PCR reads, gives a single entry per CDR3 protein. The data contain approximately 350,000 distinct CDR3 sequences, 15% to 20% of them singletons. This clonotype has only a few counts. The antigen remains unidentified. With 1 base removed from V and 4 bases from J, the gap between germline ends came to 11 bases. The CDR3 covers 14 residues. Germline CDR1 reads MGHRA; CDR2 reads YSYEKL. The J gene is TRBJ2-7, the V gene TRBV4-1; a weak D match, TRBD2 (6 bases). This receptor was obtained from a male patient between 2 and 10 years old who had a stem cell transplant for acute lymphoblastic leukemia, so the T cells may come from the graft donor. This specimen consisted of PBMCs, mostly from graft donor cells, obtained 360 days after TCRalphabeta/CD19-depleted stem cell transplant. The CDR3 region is CASSQGGGTYEQYF. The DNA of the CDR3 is TGCGCCAGCAGCCAAGGGGGTGGGACTTACGAGCAGTACTTC.